These 3 T cell receptor beta chains share one sample of origin, sequenced in a study of beta chain features in type 1 diabetes. The isolated RNA, all of it, was reverse transcribed, so expressed TCRB transcripts were what got sequenced. Method: immunoSEQ multiplex PCR; TCRdb's copy keeps in-frame clones and lacks some. In the table there are tens of thousands of clones, under 35% of which are singletons. The sequenced sample consisted of stem cell memory CD4+ T cells from blood. The receptors derive from a woman aged 18 to 35 in good health.

V gene TRBV4-1 combines with J gene TRBJ2-3; 9 positions agree with TRBD2. The CDR3 runs 16 residues. The ends lost 1 base at V and 0 bases at J; junction bases unmatched: 2. CDR1 MGHRA and CDR2 YSYEKL come from the germline V gene. This CDR3 reads CASSQVAGGSTDTQYF. As DNA, the CDR3 is TGCGCCAGCAGCCAAGTGGCGGGGGGGAGCACAGATACGCAGTATTTT.

V usage is TRBV7-2 and J usage is TRBJ2-7; TRBD2 agrees at 12 bases. This CDR3 spans 17 amino acids. Germline CDR1 is SGHTA and CDR2 is FQGNSA. The V and J ends lost 5 bases and 0 bases, in that order; junction bases with no gene match: 8. CDR3: CASSTRTSGVISYEQYF. CDR3 bases: TGTGCCAGCAGCACTCGGACTAGCGGGGTGATCTCCTACGAGCAGTACTTC.

The CDR3 nucleotides read TGCGCCAGCAGCTCCTCGGGGACAGGGACGGGAGAGACCCAGTACTTC. Translated: CASSSSGTGTGETQYF. The gene calls are TRBV5-1 and TRBJ2-5; 9 bases fit TRBD1. Germline values: CDR1 SGHRS, CDR2 YFSETQ. The CDR3 covers 16 residues. Trimming removed 3 bases from V and 4 bases from J; junction bases left unmatched: 10.